This TCR beta chain is drawn from a study of blood T cell repertoires in COVID-19. Study summary: Spain, Italy and the United States supplied samples that represented acute and convalescent COVID-19. T cells, B-cell-depleted T cells, or PBMCs supplied cDNA or gDNA.

Original analysis: Reference gene primer amplification gave nucleated cell count estimates. The assay was immunoSEQ multiplex PCR, and TCRdb's table has in-frame clones only and misses some. Clonal size and the V and J genes are those of that table, whereas D and trimming came from the DNA. The table has about 14,000 clones, 86% seen once. The CDR3 contains 15 residues. Between the trimmed V and J ends, which lost 0 bases and 10 bases, there was a span of 13 bases. Germline assignment: CDR1 MNHEY and CDR2 SVGAGI. Material for sequencing was peripheral blood. This chain joins TRBV6-5 and TRBJ1-6; no firm D call. The receptor was isolated from a man at least 80 years old with acute or convalescent COVID-19. Here the CDR3 reads CASSYSVVERSPLHF. The CDR3 DNA is TGTGCCAGCAGTTACTCGGTGGTAGAGCGGTCACCCCTCCACTTT.